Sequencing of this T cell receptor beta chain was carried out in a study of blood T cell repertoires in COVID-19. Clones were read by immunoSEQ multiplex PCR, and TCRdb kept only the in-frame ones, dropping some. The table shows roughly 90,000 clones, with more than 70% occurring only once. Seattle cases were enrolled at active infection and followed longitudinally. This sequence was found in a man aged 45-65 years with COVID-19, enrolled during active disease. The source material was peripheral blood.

CDR3 DNA: TGTGCCAGCAGCCAGGACAGGGGCTTCGAGCAGTACTTC. It translates to CASSQDRGFEQYF. The rearrangement joins TRBV4-2 to TRBJ2-7; 9 bases line up with TRBD1. After removal of 3 bases from V and 6 bases from J, the junction contained 3 bases not matched to a gene. Germline values: CDR1 LGHNA, CDR2 YNFKEQ. This CDR3 spans 13 amino acids.